What follows are 6 T cell receptor beta chains derived from one specimen sequenced in a study of blood T cell repertoires in COVID-19. TCRdb's copy holds only in-frame clones and misses some; the assay was immunoSEQ multiplex PCR. The sample lists approximately 190,000 clones; around 82% were seen once. Input material: PBMCs or T cells enriched from blood (not recorded which). These receptors all stem from a woman aged 55-70 years with acute COVID-19.

The chain combines TRBV27 with TRBJ1-1; D call uncertain. The CDR3 has 14 residues. Trimming removed 0 bases at V and 1 base at J, with 6 bases between. Germline V gene sequence: CDR1 MNHEY, CDR2 SMNVEV (reference sequence). CDR3 sequence reads: CASSLSPGNTEAFF. The CDR3 region has the DNA TGTGCCAGCAGTTTATCTCCGGGGAACACTGAAGCTTTCTTT.

This clone was recorded only once. The chain carries TRBV7-9 and TRBJ2-2; 7 nucleotides align to TRBD2. Losses at the gene ends were 6 bases for V and 0 bases for J; bases not matched to a gene: 7. The CDR3 consists of 16 residues. Germline assignment: CDR1 SEHNR and CDR2 FQNEAQ (reference sequence). The CDR3 sequence is CASRPRGESNTGELFF. In nucleotides, the CDR3 is TGTGCCAGCAGACCACGGGGGGAATCGAACACCGGGGAGCTGTTTTTT.

The rearrangement links TRBV18 to TRBJ2-7; TRBD1 might be the D (6 bases). The germline V gene has CDR1 KGHSH and CDR2 LQKENI. This CDR3 has 14 residues. V was shortened by 2 bases and J by 4 bases, with 12 bases between the two germline ends. CDR3 region: CASSPKARGYEQYF. As DNA, the CDR3 is TGTGCCAGCTCACCAAAGGCCAGGGGTTACGAGCAGTACTTC.

The chain couples TRBV29-1 to TRBJ2-7; weak D call: TRBD2 (6 bases). CDR1 is SQVTM, CDR2 ANQGSEA, per germline. V gave up 6 bases and J gave up 4 bases, with 13 bases separating them. The CDR3 loop spans 12 amino acids. CDR3 loop: CSVSGTGYEQYF. The DNA of the CDR3 is TGCAGCGTCTCCGGGACTGGGTACGAGCAGTACTTC.

The chain recombines TRBV18 with TRBJ1-1; D might be TRBD1 (5 bases). Per germline, CDR1 KGHSH and CDR2 LQKENI. This CDR3 is 13 amino acids long. The V end lost 6 bases, the J end lost 3 bases, and 11 bases lay between the germline ends. In DNA, the CDR3 is TGTGCCAGCTCCCCGGGGGAGGACACTGAAGCTTTCTTT. Its translation is CASSPGEDTEAFF.

The rearrangement links TRBV15 to TRBJ2-1; 9 bases line up with TRBD2. This CDR3 spans 16 amino acids. The V gene's germline CDR1 is LNHNV and CDR2 YYDKDF (reference sequence). Germline trimming cut 0 bases from V and 12 bases from J; bases unmatched to any gene: 12. The CDR3, as DNA: TGTGCCACCAGCAGAGAGTTCGCGGGAGGGTTAGGTTGGCAGTTCTTC. Residues: CATSREFAGGLGWQFF. Supplemented by reference TRBV15 and TRBJ2-1, the full variable domain reads DAMVIQNPRYQVTQFGKPVTLSCSQTLNHNVMYWYQQKSSQAPKLLFHYYDKDFNNEADTPDNFQSRRPNTSFCFLDIRSPGLGDTAMYLCATSREFAGGLGWQFFGPGTRLTVL.